The source of this T cell receptor beta chain is a study of blood T cell repertoires in COVID-19. As for the study in general: Acute-phase and convalescent COVID-19 samples originated in the United States, Italy and Spain. In each case, the material was cDNA or gDNA derived from T cells, B-cell-depleted T cells, or PBMCs.

TCRdb's copy holds only in-frame clones and misses some; the assay was immunoSEQ multiplex PCR. The data contain a few hundred thousand clones, about 88% of them singletons. The CDR3 has 13 residues. Trimming removed 6 bases from V and 5 bases from J; junction bases left unmatched: 3. Participant reports of clinical history set cohort assignment. In this sample, this clone turned up a few times. The TCR comes from a woman in her sixties or seventies in a cohort exposed to, infected with or recovered from COVID-19 (not recorded which). Sequencing was carried out using PBMCs or T cells enriched from blood (not recorded which). The chain uses TRBV12-3 or TRBV12-4 and TRBJ2-2, with TRBD2 matching 7 bases. CDR3 residues: CASRGAGTGELFF. The CDR3 nucleotides read TGTGCCAGCAGGGGAGCGGGGACCGGGGAGCTGTTTTTT.